This is a list of T cell receptor beta chains from one sample in a study of T cell responses to AZD1222 COVID-19 vaccine. Some clones are missing from TCRdb's copy, which holds only in-frame ones; the method was immunoSEQ multiplex PCR. In the table there are 80,000 to 100,000 clones, about 86% of which are singletons. The specimen was peripheral blood, collected 28 days after the second AZD1222 dose. The receptors here all came from an adult who received the AZD1222 COVID-19 vaccine. Each CDR3 is given with its conserved first and last residue. The D gene is left open where the match is weak. Part of the rows lack a size; the others show once, few, many or a class for expanded clones.

TRBJ2-2,TRBD2,.,TRBV11-3,CASSSPRGLAGGGGELFF,TGTGCCAGCAGCTCCCCCAGGGGACTAGCGGGAGGTGGCGGGGAGCTGTTTTTT
TRBJ2-1,TRBD2,.,TRBV5-5,CASSFSGSSYNEQFF,TGTGCCAGCAGCTTTAGCGGGTCTTCCTACAATGAGCAGTTCTTC
TRBJ2-5,.,.,TRBV2,CASSEEAAQETQYF,TGTGCCAGCAGTGAAGAGGCGGCCCAAGAGACCCAGTACTTC
TRBJ1-5,.,.,TRBV3-1/TRBV3-2,CASSQGVQGGQPQHF,TGTGCCAGCAGCCAAGGAGTACAGGGTGGTCAGCCCCAGCATTTT
TRBJ1-1,TRBD1,.,TRBV14,CASSHRDRNTEAFF,TGTGCCAGCAGCCACCGGGACAGAAACACTGAAGCTTTCTTT
TRBJ2-5,.,.,TRBV28,CASRSGSWETQYF,TGTGCCAGCAGGTCAGGGTCCTGGGAGACCCAGTACTTC
TRBJ1-6,TRBD1,.,TRBV6-1,CASSEAPGMQGASSPLHF,TGTGCCAGCAGTGAAGCACCGGGGATGCAGGGGGCCAGTTCACCCCTCCACTTT
TRBJ1-5,.,.,TRBV7-2,CASSLAGGGGNQPQHF,TGTGCCAGCAGCTTAGCGGGCGGGGGTGGCAATCAGCCCCAGCATTTT
TRBJ1-1,.,.,TRBV12-3/TRBV12-4,CASTPTRAAEAFF,TGTGCCAGCACCCCTACCAGGGCCGCTGAAGCTTTCTTT
TRBJ2-5,TRBD2,.,TRBV5-1,CASSLRLAGDPQETQYF,TGCGCCAGCAGCTTGAGGCTAGCGGGGGACCCCCAAGAGACCCAGTACTTC
TRBJ1-2,.,.,TRBV7-8,CASSRSGGAYGYGYTF,TGTGCCAGCAGCCGGTCTGGGGGGGCGTACGGCTATGGCTACACCTTC
TRBJ2-1,.,once,TRBV5-5,CASSSGPDNEQFF,TGTGCCAGCAGCTCGGGGCCTGACAATGAGCAGTTCTTC
TRBJ1-5,TRBD1,.,TRBV5-6,CASSLAGTGGFNQPQHF,TGTGCCAGCAGCCTCGCTGGGACAGGGGGCTTCAATCAGCCCCAGCATTTT
TRBJ1-2,TRBD1,.,TRBV28,CASSRGLLNYGYTF,TGTGCCAGCAGCAGGGGGCTCCTGAACTATGGCTACACCTTC
TRBJ2-3,.,.,TRBV6-2/TRBV6-3,CASSYWRGGTDTQYF,TGTGCCAGCAGTTACTGGCGGGGCGGCACAGATACGCAGTATTTT
TRBJ2-7,.,.,TRBV11-2,CASSLERDGRSGYEQYF,TGTGCCAGCAGCTTAGAGAGGGACGGACGGAGTGGGTACGAGCAGTACTTC
TRBJ1-2,.,.,TRBV28,CASSLNYGYTF,TGTGCCAGCAGTTTAAACTATGGCTACACCTTC
TRBJ2-7,TRBD2,.,TRBV2,CASSRGAGGSYEQYF,TGTGCCAGCAGCAGAGGTGCGGGAGGTTCCTACGAGCAGTACTTC
TRBJ2-2,TRBD2,.,TRBV6-6,CASSLAGPGAGELFF,TGTGCCAGCAGTTTAGCGGGACCGGGCGCCGGGGAGCTGTTTTTT
TRBJ2-7,TRBD2,.,TRBV6-5,CASRTSGILYEQYF,TGTGCCAGCAGGACTAGCGGGATCCTTTACGAGCAGTACTTC
TRBJ2-2,.,.,TRBV7-9,CATLLQGTVNTGELFF,TGTGCCACCTTATTACAGGGTACCGTAAACACCGGGGAGCTGTTTTTT
TRBJ2-6,.,.,TRBV9,CASSTQPGVRANVLTF,TGTGCCAGCAGCACACAGCCAGGGGTTAGAGCCAACGTCCTGACTTTC
TRBJ1-2,.,once,TRBV5-4,CASSLGFGGDANYGYTF,TGTGCCAGCAGCTTGGGATTCGGGGGAGATGCTAACTATGGCTACACCTTC
TRBJ2-2,.,few,TRBV18,CASSRNRAGTGNTGELFF,TGTGCCAGCTCACGAAATCGCGCGGGTACGGGGAACACCGGGGAGCTGTTTTTT
TRBJ2-7,TRBD2,.,TRBV5-1,CASSLAPSGRSSYEQYF,TGCGCCAGCAGCTTGGCCCCTAGCGGGCGGAGCTCCTACGAGCAGTACTTC
TRBJ2-7,.,.,TRBV5-4,CASSLRPPYEQYF,TGTGCCAGCAGCTTAAGACCGCCCTACGAGCAGTACTTC